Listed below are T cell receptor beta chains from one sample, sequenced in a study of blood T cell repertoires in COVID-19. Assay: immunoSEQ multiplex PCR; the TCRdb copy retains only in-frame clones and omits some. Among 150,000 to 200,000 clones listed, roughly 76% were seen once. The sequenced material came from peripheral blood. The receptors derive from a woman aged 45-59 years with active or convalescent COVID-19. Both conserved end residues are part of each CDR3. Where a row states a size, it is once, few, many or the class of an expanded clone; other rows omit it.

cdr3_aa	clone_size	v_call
CASRMTGIADTQYF	-	TRBV2
CASSPLPNNEQFF	-	TRBV18
CASSLGVLEGYEQYF	-	TRBV28
CAWSLSPVGGEQYF	-	TRBV30
CASSQARGLYNEQFF	-	TRBV4-1
CASSIDNLGGGKNIQYF	-	TRBV19
CASGLARQGAAEAFF	-	TRBV12-5
CSVEEAEKLFF	-	TRBV29-1
CASSQDNSGGFTDTQYF	-	TRBV4-3
CAWGWDRGDEQYF	-	TRBV30
CASSYYGTGGDFTYNEQFF	-	TRBV6-2/TRBV6-3
CASSQRTGRDTEAFF	-	TRBV18
CASSLNAGQGYGYTF	-	TRBV9
CASSPGWGEDTEAFF	few	TRBV5-8
CASSWGPGYYEQYF	few	TRBV7-2
CASSSWTGGHGYTF	-	TRBV5-1
CSASWGLAGSDEQFF	-	TRBV20-1
CASSGMYSGANVLTF	few	TRBV19
CASSLGQGFNSPLHF	few	TRBV14
CARTDGGRGYGYTF	-	TRBV2
CASSPSQGRNEKLFF	-	TRBV18
CASSVGDRGQKTEAFF	few	TRBV9
CASSQNGGEQYF	-	TRBV3-1/TRBV3-2
CSASAGDQPQHF	-	TRBV20-1
CASSFNQASGYTF	-	TRBV27
CSVGSGREKLFF	-	TRBV29-1
CASSLGLAGGIGETQYF	-	TRBV11-2
CASSLELSGRNEQYF	-	TRBV7-8
CASSHGLAGVNEQFF	-	TRBV4-2
CASRPEPGVNGYTF	-	TRBV19
CATSDPGTSSDTQYF	once	TRBV24-1
CASSLAKIPDSRITNEKLFF	-	TRBV5-1
CASSLSVPYDGFSFRVTDTQYF	-	TRBV7-3
CASSSWTATNEKLFF	-	TRBV7-9
CASSHPTTGSGYTF	-	TRBV3-1/TRBV3-2
CASSLDPSGQGHTQYF	-	TRBV7-2
CASSLAGLAGREQFF	-	TRBV5-1
CASSRTDRAEKLFF	-	TRBV18
CASSFRLTGGTDTQYF	-	TRBV27
CASSLAGPQETQYF	-	TRBV11-2
CASSLVPSYNEQFF	few	TRBV5-1
CAWSVFSGDFSGSYNEQFF	-	TRBV30
CASSLDLAGDTDTQYF	-	TRBV7-8
CASRLLLGGKLFF	-	TRBV12-2